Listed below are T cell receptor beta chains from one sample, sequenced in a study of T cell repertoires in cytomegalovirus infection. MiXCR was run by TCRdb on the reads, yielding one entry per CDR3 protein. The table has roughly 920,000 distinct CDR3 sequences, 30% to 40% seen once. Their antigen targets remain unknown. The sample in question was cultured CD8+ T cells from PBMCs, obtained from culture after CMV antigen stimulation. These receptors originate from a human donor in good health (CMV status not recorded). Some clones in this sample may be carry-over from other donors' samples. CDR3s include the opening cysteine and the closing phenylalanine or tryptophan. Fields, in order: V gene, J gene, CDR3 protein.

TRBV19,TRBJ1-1,CASSIDLSEMNTEAFF
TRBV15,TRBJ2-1,CATSRDRVREQFF
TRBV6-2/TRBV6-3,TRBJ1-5,CASGDQGGYSNQPQHF
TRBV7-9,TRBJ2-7,CASSLPGYYLGEQYF
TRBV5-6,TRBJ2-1,CASSLDGTGPYNEQFF
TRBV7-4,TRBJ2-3,CASSLTTYTDTQYF
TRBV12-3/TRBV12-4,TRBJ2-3,CASSLSPLLVF
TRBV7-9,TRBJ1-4,CASSIFEANEKLFF
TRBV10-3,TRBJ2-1,CAISVRIRGSSYNEQFF
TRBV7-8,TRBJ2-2,CASSLRGRTGELFF
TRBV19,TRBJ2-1,CASRTLISSYNEQFF
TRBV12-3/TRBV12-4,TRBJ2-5,CASTGTGGEETQYF
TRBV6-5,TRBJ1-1,CASSYSPDRGNTEAFF